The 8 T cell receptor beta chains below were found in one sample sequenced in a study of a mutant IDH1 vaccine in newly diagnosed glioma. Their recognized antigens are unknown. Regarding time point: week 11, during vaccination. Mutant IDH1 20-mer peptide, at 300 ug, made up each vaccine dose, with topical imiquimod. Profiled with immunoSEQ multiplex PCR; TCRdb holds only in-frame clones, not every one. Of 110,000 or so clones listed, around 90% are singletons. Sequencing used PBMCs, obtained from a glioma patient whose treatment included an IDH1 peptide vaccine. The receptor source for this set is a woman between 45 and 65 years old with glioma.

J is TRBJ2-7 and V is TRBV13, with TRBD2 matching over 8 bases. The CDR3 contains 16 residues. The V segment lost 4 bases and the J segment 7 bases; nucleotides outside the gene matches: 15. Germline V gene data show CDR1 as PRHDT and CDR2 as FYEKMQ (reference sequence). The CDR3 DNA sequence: TGTGCCAGCAGCTCCGGACTGGAAGCGGGAGCGGGGGAGCAGTACTTC. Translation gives CASSSGLEAGAGEQYF.

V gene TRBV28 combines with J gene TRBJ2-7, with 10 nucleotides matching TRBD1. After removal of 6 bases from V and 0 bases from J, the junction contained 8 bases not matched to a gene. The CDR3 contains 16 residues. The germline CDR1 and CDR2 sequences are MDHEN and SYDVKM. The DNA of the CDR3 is TGTGCCAGCAGGTCCCCAAGGACAGGGGGCTCCTACGAGCAGTACTTC. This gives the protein CASRSPRTGGSYEQYF.

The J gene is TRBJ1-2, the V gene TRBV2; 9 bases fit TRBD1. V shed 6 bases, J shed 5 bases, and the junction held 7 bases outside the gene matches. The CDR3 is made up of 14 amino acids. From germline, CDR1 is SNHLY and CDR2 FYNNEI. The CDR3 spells CASSGTGFTYGYTF. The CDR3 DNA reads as TGTGCCAGCAGCGGGACAGGGTTTACATATGGCTACACCTTC.

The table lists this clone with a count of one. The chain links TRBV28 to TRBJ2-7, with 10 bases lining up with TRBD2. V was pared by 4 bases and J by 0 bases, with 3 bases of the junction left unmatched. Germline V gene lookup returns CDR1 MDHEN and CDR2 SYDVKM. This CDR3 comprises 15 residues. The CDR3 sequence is CASSSGLASSYEQYF. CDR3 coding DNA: TGTGCCAGCAGTTCGGGACTAGCGAGCTCCTACGAGCAGTACTTC. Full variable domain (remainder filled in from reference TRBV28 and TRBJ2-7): DVKVTQSSRYLVKRTGEKVFLECVQDMDHENMFWYRQDPGLGLRLIYFSYDVKMKEKGDIPEGYSVSREKKERFSLILESASTNQTSMYLCASSSGLASSYEQYFGPGTRLTVT.

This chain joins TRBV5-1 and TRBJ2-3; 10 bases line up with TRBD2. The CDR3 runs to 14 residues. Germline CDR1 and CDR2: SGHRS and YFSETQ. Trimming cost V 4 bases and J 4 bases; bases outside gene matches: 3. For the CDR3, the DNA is TGCGCCAGCAGCGTAGCGGGAGGTCCAGATACGCAGTATTTT. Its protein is CASSVAGGPDTQYF.

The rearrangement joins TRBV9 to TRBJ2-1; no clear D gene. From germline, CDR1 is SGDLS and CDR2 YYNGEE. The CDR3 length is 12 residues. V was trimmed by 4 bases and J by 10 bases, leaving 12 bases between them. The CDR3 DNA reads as TGTGCCAGCAGCCCCTCGAGCAAAGAGCAGTTCTTC. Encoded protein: CASSPSSKEQFF. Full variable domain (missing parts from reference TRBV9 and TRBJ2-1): DSGVTQTPKHLITATGQRVTLRCSPRSGDLSVYWYQQSLDQGLQFLIQYYNGEERAKGNILERFSAQQFPDLHSELNLSSLELGDSALYFCASSPSSKEQFFGPGTRLTVL.

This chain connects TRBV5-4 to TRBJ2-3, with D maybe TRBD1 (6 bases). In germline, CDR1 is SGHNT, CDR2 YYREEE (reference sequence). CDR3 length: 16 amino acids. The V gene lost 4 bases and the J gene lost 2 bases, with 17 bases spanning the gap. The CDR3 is CASSGDSGHNTDTQYF. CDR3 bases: TGTGCCAGCAGCGGCGACTCGGGACATAACACAGATACGCAGTATTTT.

In nucleotides, the CDR3 is TGTGCCTGGAGCGACAGGGTATCCTATAATTCACCCCTCCACTTT. It is translated as CAWSDRVSYNSPLHF. V usage is TRBV30 and J usage is TRBJ1-6; 7 bases line up with TRBD1. Germline V gene data show CDR1 as GTSNPN and CDR2 as SVGIG (reference sequence). Trimming at V came to 3 bases and at J to 1 base, leaving 3 bases not matched to a gene. The CDR3 covers 15 residues.